This T cell receptor beta chain was captured by sequencing in a study of T cells in Graves' hyperthyroidism and ophthalmopathy (dated by TCRdb to the late 2010s). At the level of the whole study: Peripheral blood samples were taken at initial diagnosis, before any treatment was given. TCR V-J signatures able to tell the groups apart were searched for in a discovery cohort of 90 to 100 patients, of whom around 43 had Graves' ophthalmopathy and 57 had stable Graves' hyperthyroidism. Whether ophthalmopathy could be predicted prospectively was tested in an independent validation cohort made up of some 20 hyperthyroidism patients plus 17 patients who later progressed to ophthalmopathy. The 100 or so discovery patients were divided at random into training and test sets in a 7:3 ratio. In about 6 Graves' hyperthyroidism patients, the study also compared T-cell repertoires from thyroid tissue with T-cell repertoires from blood. After sampling, hyperthyroidism patients received methimazole starting at 30 mg daily, and ophthalmopathy patients received high-dose intravenous methylprednisolone. The paper reports TCR Vbeta CDR3 sequencing of about 140 peripheral blood samples: some 41 ophthalmopathy, fewer than 85 hyperthyroidism and approximately 17 progressor patients.

Ophthalmopathy patients had moderately to severely active disease, Clinical Activity Score of at least 3, NOSPECS grade of at least 4, and duration under 3 months. Patients with uncontrolled infections, other autoimmune diseases, pregnancy or lactation were excluded. Diagnoses relied on clinical symptoms, serum thyroxine and TRAb, thyroid ultrasound and orbital computed tomography. Ficoll-Paque density gradient centrifugation was used to isolate PBMCs from about 9 ml of fresh peripheral blood. Total RNA was extracted using Trizol reagent, and RNA quality was assessed on an Agilent 2100 Bioanalyzer. The CDR3 spans 10 residues, from the cysteine through the phenylalanine. Just CDR3 DNA is preserved here, 30 bases in frame from base 1. Deletion took 3 bases off V and 7 bases off J, with a span of 3 bases between the germline ends. In its sample, this clonotype was seen a few times. The antigen this receptor binds is unknown. Within one base of it there is no much larger clone, and no base qualities were kept.

On the study overall, not on this receptor specifically: No statistical method was used to set the sample size in advance, and investigators knew the group allocation. Most expanded thyroid clonotypes (frequency above 0.001) were also found in blood, which suggests that blood repertoires may mirror thyroid immune responses. In validation, the model predicted progression to ophthalmopathy a median of approximately 6.3 months before onset, with roughly 68% sensitivity and roughly 77% specificity. A 13 V-J signature model separated ophthalmopathy from stable hyperthyroidism, with 87.88% sensitivity and roughly 81% specificity in cross-validation and 80%/75% in testing.

Amplification of TCR beta CDR3 regions was carried out from RNA transcripts. The first round of RT-PCR for the TCR CDR3 was performed with the HTBI primer set and the Qiagen OneStep RT-PCR kit. Libraries were constructed in a second round of multiplex PCR, after which size selection and purification were performed. Libraries were sequenced paired-end with 100 bp reads on an Illumina HiSeq2000. In the source study's methods: SOAPnuke was used to process the raw data, with reads discarded if the reads contained adapters or uncalled bases, had a mean Phred below 15, or lacked an exact constant-primer or identifier match. COPE v1.2.5 was used to merge the high-quality paired reads, and each unique nucleotide sequence was defined as a clonotype. MiTCR v1.1 was used to align the clonotypes against IMGT TRBV, TRBD and TRBJ reference segments. The analysis included only V-J combinations with a frequency above 0.0001, which together covered 98% to 99.2% of the repertoires. A TCS score was defined as the ratio between F50 (clonal expansion) and ExV (chaos), using BLOSUM62-based TCRdist between CDR3 peptides within each V-J. Welch's t-statistics and random forest reduced roughly 540 V-J features to 13, which were used in a naive Bayes classifier (R e1071). The raw public data were reprocessed by TCRdb itself: fastp quality trimming at Q25, MiXCR clonotype calling, in-frame beta chains only. Duplicate CDR3 protein sequences are folded into a single record with the most common DNA and genes. TCRdb's processing, not the study's, gives the V and J calls here. A total of 490,000 or so distinct CDR3 sequences appear in this sample, just under 20% of them only once. The ten most abundant clones make up less than 55% of the sample.

The sequence was collected from a man between 40 and 49 years old with Graves' ophthalmopathy. The chain is assembled from TRBV12-3 or TRBV12-4 and TRBJ1-2; the D gene cannot be resolved reliably. Sequencing was carried out using blood. The DNA sequence reads TGTGCCAGCAGTTTGTCTGGCTACACCTTC. This codes for CASSLSGYTF.